This TCR beta chain was captured by sequencing in a study of blood T cells in healthy people across ages. The sample, around 10 milliliters of peripheral blood, was drawn from each donor. Total RNA extracted from each sample amounted to at least 6 micrograms. General study findings and limits: Unknown CMV status may confound age-related changes in expanded clones. Per-million-T-cell TCR beta diversity fell roughly linearly with age.

The germline V gene encodes CDR1 PRHDT and CDR2 FYEKMQ (reference sequence). This CDR3 has 15 residues. Trimming took off 1 base at V and 8 bases at J, with 17 bases between the two ends. To note about this clonotype: Its target is not known.

A sample-barcoded 5' primer and a J-beta primer mix were used in a second PCR of roughly 7 to 11 cycles. TCRdb processed the 5' RACE reads anew with MiXCR; each CDR3 protein has one entry. The sample includes about 1.1 million distinct CDR3 sequences, 30% to 40% of them seen just once. The chain joins TRBV13 to TRBJ1-2; D not resolved. Source material: blood. The clonotype comes from a man aged 18 to 30 in good health. CDR3 in amino acids: CASSLELSTVLGYTF. CDR3 sequence (DNA): TGTGCCAGCAGCTTAGAGTTGTCCACGGTTCTGGGCTACACCTTC.